Below, one TCR beta chain is given with its context. Looked up from germline, CDR1 is KGHDR and CDR2 is SFDVKD. The CDR3 is made up of 13 amino acids. Trimming stripped 3 bases from V and 5 bases from J, with 9 bases between. This sample is part of a study of blood T cell repertoires in COVID-19. Study overall: Acute and convalescent COVID-19 specimens originated in the United States, Italy and Spain.

Per the original data handling: Estimation of nucleated cell counts was performed using reference gene primer amplification. The protocol was immunoSEQ multiplex PCR, while the TCRdb copy is restricted to in-frame clones and leaves out a portion. V, J and clone size are taken as reported in that table, and D and trimming were inferred from the DNA itself. The sample carries 200,000 to 300,000 clones, around 88% recorded once. This sequence originates from a woman aged 25 to 39 who had recovered from COVID-19. The V call is TRBV24-1, the J call TRBJ2-5; perhaps TRBD1 as D (5 bases). What was sequenced was peripheral blood. The CDR3 DNA is TGTGCCACCAGTGATGGGGCCTTGGAGACCCAGTACTTC. Encoded protein: CATSDGALETQYF.